This record looks at one T cell receptor beta chain sequence and its context. This may be a read error: a much more frequent sequence differs by one nucleotide. This sample was included in a study of tumor-infiltrating lymphocytes in primary liver carcinoma. This CDR3 contains 15 residues. The germline gives CDR1 MNHEY, CDR2 SVGAGI. V dropped 2 bases and J dropped 6 bases, with 11 bases sitting between them. TCR beta cDNA was prepared out of 450 to 500 ng total RNA by means of a constant-region primer. Generation of the TCR beta libraries relied on three nested multiplex PCR rounds using slightly modified ARM-PCR. Researchers ran the first two PCR rounds for ten to eleven cycles each with TRBV1-TRBV30 forward primers and a C-beta reverse primer. MiXCR was run by TCRdb on the multiplex PCR reads, yielding one entry per CDR3 protein. The repertoire holds 300,000 to 350,000 distinct CDR3 sequences, with 65% as singletons.

Unsorted whole blood supplied the blood RNA, and germline DNA was isolated too. This TCR was sampled from a man aged 40-50 years with primary liver carcinoma and hepatitis B virus infection. The chain uses TRBV6-5 and TRBJ1-6; a possible D gene is TRBD1 (5 bases). Sequencing input: peripheral blood. CDR3 loop: CASSYERGLNSPLHF. The CDR3 region has the DNA TGTGCCAGCAGTTACGAGCGGGGCCTTAATTCACCCCTCCACTTT.